This T cell receptor (beta chain) is from a study of blood T cell repertoires in COVID-19. Study-level information: Sites across the United States, Italy and Spain contributed samples from acute and convalescent COVID-19. Sources were T cells, B-cell-depleted T cells, or PBMCs; the material itself was cDNA or gDNA.

The count of this clone is one. The CDR3 consists of 15 residues. V was pared by 3 bases and J by 7 bases, with 11 bases of the junction left unmatched. From germline, CDR1 is SGHNT and CDR2 YYREEE (reference sequence). Authors' analysis steps: Quantification of nucleated cells was approximated via reference gene primer amplification. Clones were read by immunoSEQ multiplex PCR, and TCRdb kept only the in-frame ones, dropping some. That table gives V, J and clone size, and the DNA gave D and trimming. This sample yields tens of thousands of clones, of which 90% are seen a single time; approximately 6.2% belongs to the top ten.

This chain uses TRBV5-4 with TRBJ1-1, with 8 bases aligning to TRBD1. The sample taken for sequencing was peripheral blood. This receptor was taken from a man aged 40-55 years with acute or convalescent COVID-19. The CDR3 protein is CASSSGQGLPDEAFF. CDR3 coding DNA: TGTGCCAGCAGCTCCGGACAGGGCCTACCTGATGAAGCTTTCTTT.